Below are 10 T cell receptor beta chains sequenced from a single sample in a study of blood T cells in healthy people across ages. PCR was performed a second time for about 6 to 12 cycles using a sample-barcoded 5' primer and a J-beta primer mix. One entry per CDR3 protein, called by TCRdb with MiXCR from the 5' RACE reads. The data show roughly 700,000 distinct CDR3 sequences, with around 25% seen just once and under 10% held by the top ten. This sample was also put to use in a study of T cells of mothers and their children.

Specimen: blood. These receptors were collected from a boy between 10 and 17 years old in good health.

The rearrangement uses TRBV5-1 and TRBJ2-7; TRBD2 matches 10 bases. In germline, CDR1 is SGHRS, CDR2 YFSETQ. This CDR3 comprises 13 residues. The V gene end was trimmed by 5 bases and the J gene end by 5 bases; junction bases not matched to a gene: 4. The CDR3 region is CASRPSGSNEQYF. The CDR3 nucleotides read TGCGCCAGCAGGCCTAGCGGGAGTAACGAGCAGTACTTC.

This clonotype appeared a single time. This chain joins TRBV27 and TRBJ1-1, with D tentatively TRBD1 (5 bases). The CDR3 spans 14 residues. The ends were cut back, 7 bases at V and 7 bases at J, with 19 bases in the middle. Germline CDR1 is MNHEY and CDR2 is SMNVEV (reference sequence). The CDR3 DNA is TGTGCCAGCACCACCCGGGGTACCACAGGTGAAGCTTTCTTT. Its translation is CASTTRGTTGEAFF.

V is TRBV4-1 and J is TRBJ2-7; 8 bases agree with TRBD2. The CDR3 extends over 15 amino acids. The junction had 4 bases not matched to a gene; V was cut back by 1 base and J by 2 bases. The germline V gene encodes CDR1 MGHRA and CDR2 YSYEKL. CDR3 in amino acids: CASSQARGAAYEQYF. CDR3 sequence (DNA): TGCGCCAGCAGCCAAGCGCGGGGGGCCGCCTACGAGCAGTACTTC.

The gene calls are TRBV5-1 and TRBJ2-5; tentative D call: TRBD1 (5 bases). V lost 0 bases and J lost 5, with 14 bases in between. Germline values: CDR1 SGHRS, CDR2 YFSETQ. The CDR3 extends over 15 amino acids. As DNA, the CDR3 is TGCGCCAGCAGCTTGGAGGTGGGGCCCGACGAGACCCAGTACTTC. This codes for CASSLEVGPDETQYF.

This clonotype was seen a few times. CDR3 residues: CASSHTGTGYNQAFF. CDR3 sequence (DNA): TGTGCCAGCAGTCATACAGGGACAGGGTATAATCAAGCTTTCTTT. The chain joins TRBV12-3 or TRBV12-4 to TRBJ1-1, with TRBD1 identical over 9 bases. CDR3 length: 15 amino acids. V lost 5 bases, J lost 9 bases, and 13 bases stayed unmatched.

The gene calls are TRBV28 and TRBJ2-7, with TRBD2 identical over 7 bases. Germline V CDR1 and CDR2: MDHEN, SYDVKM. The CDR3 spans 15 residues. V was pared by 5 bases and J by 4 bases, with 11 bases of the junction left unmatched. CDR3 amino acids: CASSGALREIYEQYF. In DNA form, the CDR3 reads TGTGCCAGCAGTGGGGCTCTGCGGGAGATTTACGAGCAGTACTTC.

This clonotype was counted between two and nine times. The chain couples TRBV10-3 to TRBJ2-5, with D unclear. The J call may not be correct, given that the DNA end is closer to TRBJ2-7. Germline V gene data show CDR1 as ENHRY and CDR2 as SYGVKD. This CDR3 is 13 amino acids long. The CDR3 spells CAAQTSYDYEQYF. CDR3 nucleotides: TGTGCCGCACAGACCTCCTACGACTACGAGCAGTACTTC.

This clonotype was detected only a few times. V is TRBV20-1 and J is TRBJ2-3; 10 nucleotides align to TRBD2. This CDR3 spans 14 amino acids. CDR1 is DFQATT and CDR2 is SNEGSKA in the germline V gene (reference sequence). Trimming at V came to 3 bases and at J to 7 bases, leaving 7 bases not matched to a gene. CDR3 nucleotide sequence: TGCAGTGCTAGGACACTAGCGGGGTCTTATACGCAGTATTTT. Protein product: CSARTLAGSYTQYF.

Written as DNA, the CDR3 is TGTGCCAGCAGTCCAAGTTTGGCGGGACTGAGAGATACGCAGTATTTT. Amino acid sequence: CASSPSLAGLRDTQYF. This chain connects TRBV28 to TRBJ2-3, with D maybe TRBD2 (6 bases). The V end lost 5 bases, the J end lost 5 bases, and 20 bases lay between the germline ends. Per the germline V gene, CDR1 is MDHEN and CDR2 is SYDVKM. There are 16 residues in the CDR3.

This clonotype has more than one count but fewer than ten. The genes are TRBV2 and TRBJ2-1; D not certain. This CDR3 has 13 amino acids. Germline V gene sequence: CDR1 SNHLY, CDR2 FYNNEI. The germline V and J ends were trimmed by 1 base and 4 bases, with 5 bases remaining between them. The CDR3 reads CASSEGNYNEQFF. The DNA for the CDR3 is TGTGCCAGCAGTGAAGGCAATTACAATGAGCAGTTCTTC.